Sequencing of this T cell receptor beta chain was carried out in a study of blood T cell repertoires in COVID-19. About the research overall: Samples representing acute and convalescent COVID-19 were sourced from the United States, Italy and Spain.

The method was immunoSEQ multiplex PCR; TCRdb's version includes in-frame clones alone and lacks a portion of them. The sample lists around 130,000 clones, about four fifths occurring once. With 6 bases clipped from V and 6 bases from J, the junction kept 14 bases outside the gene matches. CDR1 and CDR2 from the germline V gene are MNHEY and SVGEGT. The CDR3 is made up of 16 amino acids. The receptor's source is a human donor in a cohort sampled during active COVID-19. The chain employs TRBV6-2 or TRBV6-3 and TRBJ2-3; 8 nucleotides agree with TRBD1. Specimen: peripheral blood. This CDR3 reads CASSPDRGHISDTQYF. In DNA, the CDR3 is TGTGCCAGCAGCCCTGACAGGGGTCACATTTCGGATACGCAGTATTTT.